The clone carrying this TCR beta chain appeared many times. This sample is drawn from a study of T cells after yellow fever vaccination. CDR3 length equals 12 residues. In germline, CDR1 is SQVTM, CDR2 ANQGSEA. Between the trimmed V and J ends, which lost 3 bases and 6 bases, there was a span of 11 bases. Synthesis of TCR cDNA relied on 5'RACE template switching, which attached a universal primer site and UMIs. One entry per CDR3 protein, called by TCRdb with MiXCR from the 5' RACE reads. The table records more than 80,000 distinct CDR3 sequences, 5.8% of them present only once. The chain uses TRBV29-1 and TRBJ1-2, with D possibly being TRBD1 (5 bases). The origin of this receptor is a man aged 18 to 30 who received the YFV17D yellow fever vaccine. The sequencing used CD8+ T cells sorted from PBMCs, collected 10 days after the yellow fever booster vaccination. The CDR3 reads CSVDAGSHGYTF. CDR3 DNA sequence: TGCAGCGTTGACGCAGGGAGCCATGGCTACACCTTC.